This entry describes one T cell receptor beta chain. The target antigen is unknown. The PCR contained 60 Vbeta and 13 Jbeta primers. The method was immunoSEQ multiplex PCR; TCRdb's version includes in-frame clones alone and lacks a portion of them. The sample lists some 150,000 clones, roughly 84% occurring once. Regarding donors, all were healthy bone marrow donors. At sampling all donors were nominally healthy, likely with unrecorded immune exposures. Germline V gene sequence: CDR1 SGHVS, CDR2 FQNEAQ. This CDR3 is built from 18 residues. J gave up 4 bases and V 4 bases, and 16 bases lay outside the gene matches. These data belong to a study of cytomegalovirus exposure and HLA in healthy donors. Study results and caveats: In a later analysis, DRB1 alleles had the most associated TCRs; HLA-C alleles the fewest. It emerged from a later analysis that several of the most significant clusters appeared to be linked to common viral pathogens.

This chain uses TRBV7-8 with TRBJ1-5; 7 positions match TRBD1. The sample taken for sequencing was PBMCs. The clonotype originates from a woman between 18 and 29 years old in good health and CMV-seronegative. In nucleotides, the CDR3 is TGTGCCAGCAGCTCATCGGGCCTCCGGGACAGAAAAAATCAGCCCCAGCATTTT. Protein sequence: CASSSSGLRDRKNQPQHF.